This T cell receptor (beta chain) emerged from a study of blood T cell repertoires in COVID-19. On the study more broadly: The United States, Italy and Spain supplied acute and convalescent COVID-19 samples. From T cells, B-cell-depleted T cells, or PBMCs came the material, which was cDNA or gDNA.

As processed by the authors: How many nucleated cells were present was estimated from reference gene primer amplification. The method was immunoSEQ multiplex PCR; TCRdb's version includes in-frame clones alone and lacks a portion of them. V and J calls and clone size are copied from that table; D and trimming were computed from the DNA. The repertoire holds more than 85,000 clones, approximately 88% seen once, with more than 3% in the top ten. This clone was detected once. CDR1 MNHEY and CDR2 SVGAGI come from the germline V gene. V trimming: 8 bases; J trimming: 4 bases; junction bases outside the gene matches: 14. The CDR3 loop spans 15 amino acids.

Sequenced sample: peripheral blood. The receptor was derived from a woman between 65 and 79 years old with acute or convalescent COVID-19. The chain employs TRBV6-5 and TRBJ2-7; 7 bases map to TRBD2. The CDR3 bases are TGTGCCAGCGGCTCCCTTGGGGGAGGGAAATACGAGCAGTACTTC. This codes for CASGSLGGGKYEQYF.